What follows is one TCR beta chain and its context. The data stem from a study of PD-L1 blockade in urothelial cancer. This CDR3 has 14 residues. In germline, CDR1 is SEHNR, CDR2 FQNEAQ (reference sequence). The germline V and J ends were trimmed by 1 base and 2 bases, with 6 bases remaining between them. Sequencing was performed with immunoSEQ multiplex PCR; in TCRdb, only in-frame clones are kept and a portion is missing. The sample carries about 53,000 clones, approximately 90% recorded once. Time point in this sample: pretreatment peripheral blood. This chain connects TRBV7-9 to TRBJ2-4; D remains ambiguous. This sequence was found in a woman aged 60 to 75 with urothelial cancer. The sample in question was PBMCs, obtained around atezolizumab (anti-PD-L1) treatment. CDR3 sequence (DNA): TGTGCCAGCAGCTTAGACACCCCCAAAAACATTCAGTACTTC. Translation: CASSLDTPKNIQYF.